What follows are 10 T cell receptor beta chains derived from one specimen sequenced in a study of type 1 regulatory T cells. Their specific antigens are unknown. TCRdb reprocessed the reads with MiXCR, giving one entry per CDR3 protein. The data show about 42,000 distinct CDR3 sequences, 12% seen once. The sample taken for sequencing was cultured non-Tr1 T cells, either the whole culture or a sorted T cell fraction (not recorded which). These receptors were obtained from a human donor in good health.

The chain joins TRBV20-1 to TRBJ2-5; TRBD2 aligns across 12 bases. The V gene end was trimmed by 6 bases and the J gene end by 2 bases; junction bases not matched to a gene: 4. This CDR3 contains 14 residues. The germline CDR1 and CDR2 sequences are DFQATT and SNEGSKA (reference sequence). The CDR3 DNA reads as TGCAGTGCCCCAGGACTAGCGGGGCAAGAGACCCAGTACTTC. Translation: CSAPGLAGQETQYF.

This clonotype was detected many times. The chain recombines TRBV7-3 with TRBJ2-1, with TRBD2 identical over 7 bases. Germline CDR1 reads SGHTA; CDR2 reads FQGTGA. This CDR3 comprises 14 residues. V dropped 2 bases and J dropped 9; count of bases not matched to a gene: 7. The CDR3 is CASSLGGRASEQFF. As DNA, the CDR3 is TGTGCCAGCAGCTTAGGGGGGAGGGCCAGTGAGCAGTTCTTC. The variable domain in full, with the rest retrieved from reference TRBV7-3 and TRBJ2-1, is GAGVSQTPSNKVTEKGKYVELRCDPISGHTALYWYRQSLGQGPEFLIYFQGTGAADDSGLPNDRFFAVRPEGSVSTLKIQRTERGDSAVYLCASSLGGRASEQFFGPGTRLTVL.

This clonotype showed up many times. The rearrangement uses TRBV7-2 and TRBJ2-7; the D gene is possibly TRBD2 (6 bases). Germline V gene lookup returns CDR1 SGHTA and CDR2 FQGNSA. The CDR3 loop spans 13 amino acids. V was shortened by 3 bases and J by 7 bases, with 13 bases between the two germline ends. DNA for the CDR3: TGTGCCAGCAGCTTCTCGGGAGCGAAAGAGCAGTACTTC. Its protein is CASSFSGAKEQYF. The full variable domain, its missing parts supplied by reference TRBV7-2 and TRBJ2-7, is GAGVSQSPSNKVTEKGKDVELRCDPISGHTALYWYRQSLGQGLEFLIYFQGNSAPDKSGLPSDRFSAERTGGSVSTLTIQRTQQEDSAVYLCASSFSGAKEQYFGPGTRLTVT.

This clonotype has ten or more counts. V is TRBV28 and J is TRBJ1-5, with D perhaps TRBD1 (5 bases). The CDR3 contains 15 residues. Trimming took off 1 base at V and 3 bases at J, with 10 bases between the two ends. The germline gives CDR1 MDHEN, CDR2 SYDVKM. CDR3 sequence (DNA): TGTGCCAGCAGTTTATTGTCAGGGAACAATCAGCCCCAGCATTTT. Protein sequence: CASSLLSGNNQPQHF.

This clonotype was recorded a few times. The V and J genes are TRBV7-2 and TRBJ2-3; 7 bases are shared with TRBD2. Germline-derived CDR1 and CDR2 are SGHTA and FQGNSA. The CDR3 consists of 16 residues. V gave up 1 base and J gave up 1 base; unmatched junction bases: 5. The CDR3 nucleotides read TGTGCCAGCAGCTTAGGGAAGGGAGGGCGCACAGATACGCAGTATTTT. This translates into CASSLGKGGRTDTQYF. The full variable domain, with the rest looked up from reference TRBV7-2 and TRBJ2-3, is GAGVSQSPSNKVTEKGKDVELRCDPISGHTALYWYRQSLGQGLEFLIYFQGNSAPDKSGLPSDRFSAERTGGSVSTLTIQRTQQEDSAVYLCASSLGKGGRTDTQYFGPGTRLTVL.

Many counts were recorded for this clonotype. The rearrangement links TRBV27 to TRBJ1-5; a possible D gene is TRBD1 (5 bases). CDR1 is MNHEY, CDR2 SMNVEV, per germline (reference sequence). Trimming took 5 bases from V and 2 from J, leaving 7 bases between them. The CDR3 has 13 residues. In DNA form, the CDR3 reads TGTGCCAGCAGTACACAGGGCAATCAGCCCCAGCATTTT. Amino acid sequence: CASSTQGNQPQHF.

This clonotype was seen only a few times. V gene TRBV4-2 combines with J gene TRBJ2-3; perhaps TRBD2 as D (5 bases). The CDR3 is made up of 15 amino acids. The V and J ends lost 0 bases and 1 base respectively, with 8 bases between them. Germline V lookup: CDR1 LGHNA, CDR2 YNFKEQ. The CDR3 region has the DNA TGTGCCAGCAGCCAAGATCGTAGCGGCACAGATACGCAGTATTTT. Amino acids: CASSQDRSGTDTQYF.

The chain uses TRBV20-1 and TRBJ1-1; a weak D match, TRBD1 (5 bases). This CDR3 is built from 12 residues. V was cut by 4 bases and J by 2 bases, with 8 bases left in between. CDR1 is DFQATT and CDR2 is SNEGSKA in the germline V gene (reference sequence). CDR3 amino acids: CSAIGGNTEAFF. CDR3 DNA sequence: TGCAGTGCTATCGGGGGAAACACTGAAGCTTTCTTT.

This clonotype was recorded many times. The gene calls are TRBV5-1 and TRBJ1-2, with D maybe TRBD1 (5 bases). This CDR3 comprises 13 residues. Trimming removed 4 bases from V and 6 bases from J, with 13 bases in between. Germline lookup yields CDR1 SGHRS and CDR2 YFSETQ. CDR3 region: CASSIQTADGYTF. The CDR3 nucleotides read TGCGCCAGCAGCATACAGACAGCGGATGGCTACACCTTC. Variable domain in full (rest from reference TRBV5-1 and TRBJ1-2): KAGVTQTPRYLIKTRGQQVTLSCSPISGHRSVSWYQQTPGQGLQFLFEYFSETQRNKGNFPGRFSGRQFSNSRSEMNVSTLELGDSALYLCASSIQTADGYTFGSGTRLTVV.

The sample holds many counts of this clonotype. The chain links TRBV5-1 to TRBJ2-1; tentatively, D is TRBD1 or TRBD2 (6 bases each). This CDR3 region has 15 residues. Germline CDR1 is SGHRS and CDR2 is YFSETQ. With 0 bases removed from V and 10 bases from J, the gap between germline ends came to 17 bases. The CDR3 region has the DNA TGCGCCAGCAGCTTGGTAGGGGGGAATAAGAACGAGCAGTTCTTC. Protein sequence: CASSLVGGNKNEQFF.